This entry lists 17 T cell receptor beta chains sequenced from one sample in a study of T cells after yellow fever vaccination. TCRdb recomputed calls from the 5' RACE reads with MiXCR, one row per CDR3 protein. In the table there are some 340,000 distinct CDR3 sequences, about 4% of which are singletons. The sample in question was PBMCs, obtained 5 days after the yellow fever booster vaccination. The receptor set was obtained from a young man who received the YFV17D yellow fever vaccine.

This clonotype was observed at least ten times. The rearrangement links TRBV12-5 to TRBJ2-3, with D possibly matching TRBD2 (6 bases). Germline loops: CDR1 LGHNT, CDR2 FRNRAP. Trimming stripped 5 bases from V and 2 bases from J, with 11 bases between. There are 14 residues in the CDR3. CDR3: CASGSGLYTDTQYF. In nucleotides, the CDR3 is TGTGCTAGTGGTAGCGGACTATACACAGATACGCAGTATTTT.

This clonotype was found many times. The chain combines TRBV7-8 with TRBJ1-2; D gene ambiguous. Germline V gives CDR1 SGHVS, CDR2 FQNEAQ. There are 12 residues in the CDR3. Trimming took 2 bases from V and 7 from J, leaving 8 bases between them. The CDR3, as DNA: TGTGCCAGCAGCTTAACACCTGGTGGCTACACCTTC. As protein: CASSLTPGGYTF.

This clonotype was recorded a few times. Written as DNA, the CDR3 is TGTGCCAGTCAGCCCGGGGGGGCCCCCGGGGAGCTGTTTTTT. This sequence encodes CASQPGGAPGELFF. This chain connects TRBV6-1 to TRBJ2-2; TRBD2 agrees at 8 bases. The trim removed 9 bases at V and 6 bases at J, leaving 9 bases unmatched. Germline lookup yields CDR1 MNHNS and CDR2 SASEGT. There are 14 residues in the CDR3.

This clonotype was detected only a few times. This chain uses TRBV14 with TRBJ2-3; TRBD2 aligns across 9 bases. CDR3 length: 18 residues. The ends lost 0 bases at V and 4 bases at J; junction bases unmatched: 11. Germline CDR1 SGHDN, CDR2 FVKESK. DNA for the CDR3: TGTGCCAGCAGCCAAGAGCGTGGCCTAGCGGGGCTCGCAGATACGCAGTATTTT. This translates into CASSQERGLAGLADTQYF.

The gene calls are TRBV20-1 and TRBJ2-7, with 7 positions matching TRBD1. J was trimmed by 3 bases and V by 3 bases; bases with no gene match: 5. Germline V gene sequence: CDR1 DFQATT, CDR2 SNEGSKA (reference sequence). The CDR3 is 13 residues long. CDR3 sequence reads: CSASAGGGYEQYV. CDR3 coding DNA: TGCAGTGCTAGCGCAGGGGGTGGCTACGAGCAGTACGTC.

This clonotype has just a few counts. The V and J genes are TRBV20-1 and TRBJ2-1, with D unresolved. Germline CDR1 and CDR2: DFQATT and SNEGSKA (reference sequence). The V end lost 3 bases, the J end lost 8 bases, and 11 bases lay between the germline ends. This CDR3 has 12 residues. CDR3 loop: CSASLAGDEQFF. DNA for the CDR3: TGCAGTGCTAGTCTGGCTGGTGATGAGCAGTTCTTC.

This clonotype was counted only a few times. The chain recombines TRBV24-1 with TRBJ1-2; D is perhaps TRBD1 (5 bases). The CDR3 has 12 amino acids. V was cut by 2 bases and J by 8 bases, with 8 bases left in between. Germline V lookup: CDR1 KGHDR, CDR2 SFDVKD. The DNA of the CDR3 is TGTGCCACCAGTGATTGGAGGGACGGCTACACCTTC. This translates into CATSDWRDGYTF.

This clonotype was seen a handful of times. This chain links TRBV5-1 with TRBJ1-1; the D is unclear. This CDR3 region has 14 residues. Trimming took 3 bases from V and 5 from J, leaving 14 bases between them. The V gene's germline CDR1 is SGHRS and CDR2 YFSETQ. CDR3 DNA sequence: TGCGCCAGCAGCTCCCGGCCTGAGGGAACTGAAGCTTTCTTT. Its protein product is CASSSRPEGTEAFF.

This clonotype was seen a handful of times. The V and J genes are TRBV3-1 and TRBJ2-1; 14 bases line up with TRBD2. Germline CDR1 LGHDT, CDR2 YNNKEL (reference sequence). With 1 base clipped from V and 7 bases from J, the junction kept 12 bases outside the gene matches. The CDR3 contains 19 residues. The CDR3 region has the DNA TGTGCCAGCAGCCAAGGAAGGACTAGCGGGGGGTGGTCTGGGAATGAGCAGTTCTTC. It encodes CASSQGRTSGGWSGNEQFF.

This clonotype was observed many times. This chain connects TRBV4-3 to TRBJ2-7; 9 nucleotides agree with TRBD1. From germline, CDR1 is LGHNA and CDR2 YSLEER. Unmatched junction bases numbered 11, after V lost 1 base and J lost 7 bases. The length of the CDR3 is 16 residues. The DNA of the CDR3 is TGCGCCAGCAGCCAAGGGAGCGGGACAGGGACATGGGAGCAGTACTTC. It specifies CASSQGSGTGTWEQYF.

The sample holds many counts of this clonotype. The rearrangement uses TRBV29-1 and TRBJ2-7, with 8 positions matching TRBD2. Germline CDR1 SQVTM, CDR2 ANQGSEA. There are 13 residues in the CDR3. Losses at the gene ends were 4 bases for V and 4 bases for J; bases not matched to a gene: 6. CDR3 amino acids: CSVVLAGRYEQYV. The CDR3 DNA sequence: TGCAGCGTTGTTCTAGCGGGTCGATACGAGCAGTACGTC.

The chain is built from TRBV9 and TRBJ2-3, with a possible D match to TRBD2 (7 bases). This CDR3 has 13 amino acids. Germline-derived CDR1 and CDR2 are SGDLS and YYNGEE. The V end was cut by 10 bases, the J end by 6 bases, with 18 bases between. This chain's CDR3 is CAASPGGGDTQYF. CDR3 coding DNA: TGTGCCGCCTCCCCGGGGGGCGGGGATACGCAGTATTTT.

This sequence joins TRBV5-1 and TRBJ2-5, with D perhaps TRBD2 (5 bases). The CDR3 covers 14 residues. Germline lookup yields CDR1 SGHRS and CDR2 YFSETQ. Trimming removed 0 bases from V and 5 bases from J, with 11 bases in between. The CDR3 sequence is CASSLVPSLETQYF. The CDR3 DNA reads TGCGCCAGCAGCTTGGTACCTAGCTTGGAGACCCAGTACTTC. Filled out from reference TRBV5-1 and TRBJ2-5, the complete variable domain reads KAGVTQTPRYLIKTRGQQVTLSCSPISGHRSVSWYQQTPGQGLQFLFEYFSETQRNKGNFPGRFSGRQFSNSRSEMNVSTLELGDSALYLCASSLVPSLETQYFGPGTRLLVL.

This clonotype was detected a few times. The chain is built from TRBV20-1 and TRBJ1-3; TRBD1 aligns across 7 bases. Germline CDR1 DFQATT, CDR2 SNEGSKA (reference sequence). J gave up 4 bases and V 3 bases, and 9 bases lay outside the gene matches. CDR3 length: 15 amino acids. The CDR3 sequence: CSAREGTGAGNTIYF. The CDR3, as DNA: TGCAGTGCTAGGGAAGGTACAGGGGCAGGAAACACCATATATTTT.

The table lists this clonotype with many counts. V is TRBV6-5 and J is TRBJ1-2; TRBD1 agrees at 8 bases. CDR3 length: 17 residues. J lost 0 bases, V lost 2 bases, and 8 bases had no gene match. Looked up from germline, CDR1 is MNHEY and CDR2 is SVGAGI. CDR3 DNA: TGTGCCAGCAGTTACAAAAGGGACAGGCAAGCTAACTATGGCTACACCTTC. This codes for CASSYKRDRQANYGYTF.

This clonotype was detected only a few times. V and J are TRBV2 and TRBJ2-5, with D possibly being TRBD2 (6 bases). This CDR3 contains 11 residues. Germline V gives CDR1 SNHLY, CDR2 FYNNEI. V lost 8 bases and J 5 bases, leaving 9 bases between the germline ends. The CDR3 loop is CASDGGETQYF. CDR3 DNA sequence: TGTGCCAGCGACGGAGGGGAGACCCAGTACTTC. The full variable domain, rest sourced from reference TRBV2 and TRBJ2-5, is EPEVTQTPSHQVTQMGQEVILRCVPISNHLYFYWYRQILGQKVEFLVSFYNNEISEKSEIFDDQFSVERPDGSNFTLKIRSTKLEDSAMYFCASDGGETQYFGPGTRLLVL.

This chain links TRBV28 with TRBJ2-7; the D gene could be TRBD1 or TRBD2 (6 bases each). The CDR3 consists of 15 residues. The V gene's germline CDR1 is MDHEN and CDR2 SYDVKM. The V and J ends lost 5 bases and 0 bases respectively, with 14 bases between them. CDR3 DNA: TGTGCCAGCAGTCCCGGACAGACTAGCTCCTACGAGCAGTACGTC. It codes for CASSPGQTSSYEQYV.